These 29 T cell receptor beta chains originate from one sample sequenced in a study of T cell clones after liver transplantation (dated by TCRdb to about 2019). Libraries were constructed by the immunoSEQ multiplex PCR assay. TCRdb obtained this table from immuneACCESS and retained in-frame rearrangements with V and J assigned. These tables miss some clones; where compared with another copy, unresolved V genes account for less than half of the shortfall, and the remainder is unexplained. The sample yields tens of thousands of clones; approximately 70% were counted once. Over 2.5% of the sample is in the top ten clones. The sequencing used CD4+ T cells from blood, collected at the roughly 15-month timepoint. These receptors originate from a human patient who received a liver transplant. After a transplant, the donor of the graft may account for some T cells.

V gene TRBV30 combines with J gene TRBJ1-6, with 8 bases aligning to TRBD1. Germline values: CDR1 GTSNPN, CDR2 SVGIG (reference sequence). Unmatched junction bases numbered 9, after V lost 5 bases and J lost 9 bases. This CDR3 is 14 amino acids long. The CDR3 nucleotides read TGTGCCTGGGCTTCGACAGGGGTAGGTTCACCCCTCCACTTT. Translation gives CAWASTGVGSPLHF.

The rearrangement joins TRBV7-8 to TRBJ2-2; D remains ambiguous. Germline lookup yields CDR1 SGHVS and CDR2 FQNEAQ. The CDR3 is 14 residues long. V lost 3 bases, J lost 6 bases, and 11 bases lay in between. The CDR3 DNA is TGTGCCAGCAGCTTGAGAGGATCGGCCGGGGAGCTGTTTTTT. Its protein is CASSLRGSAGELFF. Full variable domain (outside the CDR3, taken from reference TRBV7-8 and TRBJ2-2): GAGVSQSPRYKVAKRGQDVALRCDPISGHVSLFWYQQALGQGPEFLTYFQNEAQLDKSGLPSDRFFAERPEGSVSTLKIQRTQQEDSAVYLCASSLRGSAGELFFGEGSRLTVL.

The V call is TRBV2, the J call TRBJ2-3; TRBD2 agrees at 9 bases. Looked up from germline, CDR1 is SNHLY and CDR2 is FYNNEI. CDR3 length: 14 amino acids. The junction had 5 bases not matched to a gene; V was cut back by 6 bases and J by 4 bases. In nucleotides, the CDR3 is TGTGCCAGCAGAGGAGCGGGGGGTGCAGATACGCAGTATTTT. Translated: CASRGAGGADTQYF.

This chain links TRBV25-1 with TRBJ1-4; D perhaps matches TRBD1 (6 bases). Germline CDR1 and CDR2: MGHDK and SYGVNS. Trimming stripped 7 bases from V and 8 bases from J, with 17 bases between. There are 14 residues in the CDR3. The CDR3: CASTLTGGEEKLFF. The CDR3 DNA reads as TGTGCCAGCACGCTTACTGGGGGCGAGGAAAAACTGTTTTTT.

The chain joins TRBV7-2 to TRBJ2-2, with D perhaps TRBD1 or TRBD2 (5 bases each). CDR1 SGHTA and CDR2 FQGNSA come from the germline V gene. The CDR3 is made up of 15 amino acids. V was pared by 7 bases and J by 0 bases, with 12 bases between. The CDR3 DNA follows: TGTGCCAGCAAAGGTGGGGGTACGAACACCGGGGAGCTGTTTTTT. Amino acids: CASKGGGTNTGELFF.

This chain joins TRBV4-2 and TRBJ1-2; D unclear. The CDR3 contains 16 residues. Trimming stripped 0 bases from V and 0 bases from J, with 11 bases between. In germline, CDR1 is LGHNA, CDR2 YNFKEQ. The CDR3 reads CASSQDVTKPNYGYTF. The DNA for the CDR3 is TGTGCCAGCAGCCAAGATGTGACCAAACCTAACTATGGCTACACCTTC.

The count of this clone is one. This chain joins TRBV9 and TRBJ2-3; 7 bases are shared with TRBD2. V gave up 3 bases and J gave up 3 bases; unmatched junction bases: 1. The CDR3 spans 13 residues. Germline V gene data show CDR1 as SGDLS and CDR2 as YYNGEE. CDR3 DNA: TGTGCCAGCAGCGGACTAGCAACAGATACGCAGTATTTT. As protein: CASSGLATDTQYF.

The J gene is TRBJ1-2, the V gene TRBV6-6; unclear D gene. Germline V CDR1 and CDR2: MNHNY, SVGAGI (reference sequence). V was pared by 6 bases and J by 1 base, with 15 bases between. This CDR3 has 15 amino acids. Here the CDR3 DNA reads TGTGCCAGCAGCTATCAGAGCGGCAGTAACTATGGCTACACCTTC. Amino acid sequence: CASSYQSGSNYGYTF.

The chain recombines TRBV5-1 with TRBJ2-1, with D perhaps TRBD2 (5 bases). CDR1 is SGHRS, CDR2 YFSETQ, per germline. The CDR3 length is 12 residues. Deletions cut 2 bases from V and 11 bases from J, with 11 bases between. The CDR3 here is CASSLDEGKQFF. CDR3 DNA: TGCGCCAGCAGCTTAGATGAGGGCAAGCAGTTCTTC.

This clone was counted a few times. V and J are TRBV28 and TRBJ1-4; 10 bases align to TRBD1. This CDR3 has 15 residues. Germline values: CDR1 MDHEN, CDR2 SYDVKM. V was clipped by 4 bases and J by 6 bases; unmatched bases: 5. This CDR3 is CASSSLGTGDEKLFF. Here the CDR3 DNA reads TGTGCCAGCAGTTCCCTCGGGACAGGGGATGAAAAACTGTTTTTT.

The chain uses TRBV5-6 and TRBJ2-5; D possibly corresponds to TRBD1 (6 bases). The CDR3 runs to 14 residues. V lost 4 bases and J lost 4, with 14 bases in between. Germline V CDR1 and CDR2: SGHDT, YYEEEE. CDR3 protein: CASSPQGKGETQYF. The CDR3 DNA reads TGTGCCAGCAGCCCCCAGGGGAAAGGAGAGACCCAGTACTTC.

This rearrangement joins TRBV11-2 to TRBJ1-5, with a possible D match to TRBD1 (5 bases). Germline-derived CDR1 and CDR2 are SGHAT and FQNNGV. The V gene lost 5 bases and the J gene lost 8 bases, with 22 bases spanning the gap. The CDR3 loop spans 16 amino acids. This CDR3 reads CASSPIRDGRFEPQHF. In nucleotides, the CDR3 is TGTGCCAGCAGCCCTATCCGGGACGGCAGATTTGAGCCCCAGCATTTT.

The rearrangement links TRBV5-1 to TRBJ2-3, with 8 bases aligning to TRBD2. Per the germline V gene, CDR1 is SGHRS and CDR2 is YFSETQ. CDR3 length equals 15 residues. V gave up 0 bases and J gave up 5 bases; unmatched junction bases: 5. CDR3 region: CASSLVAGGGDTQYF. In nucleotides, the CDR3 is TGCGCCAGCAGCTTGGTGGCGGGGGGTGGAGATACGCAGTATTTT.

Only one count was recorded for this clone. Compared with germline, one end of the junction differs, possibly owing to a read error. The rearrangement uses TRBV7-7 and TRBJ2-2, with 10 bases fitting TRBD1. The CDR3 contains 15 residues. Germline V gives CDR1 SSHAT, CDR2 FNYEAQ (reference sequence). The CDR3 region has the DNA TGTGCTAGCAGCCCGCGGACAGGGGGCACCGGGGAGCTGTTTTTT. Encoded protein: CASSPRTGGTGELFF.

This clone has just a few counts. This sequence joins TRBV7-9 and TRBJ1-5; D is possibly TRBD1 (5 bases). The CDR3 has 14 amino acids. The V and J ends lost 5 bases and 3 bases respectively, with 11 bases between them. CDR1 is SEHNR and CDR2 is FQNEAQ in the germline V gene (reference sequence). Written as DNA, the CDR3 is TGTGCCAGCAGCCCCCTGGGGGACAATCAGCCCCAGCATTTT. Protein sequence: CASSPLGDNQPQHF.

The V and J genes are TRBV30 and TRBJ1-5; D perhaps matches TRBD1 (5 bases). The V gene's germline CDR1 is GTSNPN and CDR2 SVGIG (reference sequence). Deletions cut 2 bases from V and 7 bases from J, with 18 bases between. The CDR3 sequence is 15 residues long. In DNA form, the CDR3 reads TGTGCCTGGAGTACAGGCACGGGGTTGGGGCAGCCCCAGCATTTT. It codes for CAWSTGTGLGQPQHF.

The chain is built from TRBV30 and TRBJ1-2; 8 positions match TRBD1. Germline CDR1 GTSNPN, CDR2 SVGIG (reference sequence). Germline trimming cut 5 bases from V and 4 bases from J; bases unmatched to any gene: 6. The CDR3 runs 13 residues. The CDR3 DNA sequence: TGTGCCTGGCAACTACAGGGGGGCTATGGCTACACCTTC. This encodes CAWQLQGGYGYTF.

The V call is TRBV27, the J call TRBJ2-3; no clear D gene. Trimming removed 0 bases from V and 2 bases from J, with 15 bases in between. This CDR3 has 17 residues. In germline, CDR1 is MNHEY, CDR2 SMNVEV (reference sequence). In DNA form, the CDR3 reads TGTGCCAGCAGTTTATCGAAAGGACGGAAGGACACAGATACGCAGTATTTT. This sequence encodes CASSLSKGRKDTDTQYF.

As DNA, the CDR3 is TGCGCCAGCAGTGAGACAGGGAAGGGTGAGCAGTTCTTC. It yields the protein CASSETGKGEQFF. The rearrangement uses TRBV10-1 and TRBJ2-1; maybe TRBD1 (6 bases). The CDR3 covers 13 residues. CDR1 and CDR2 from the germline V gene are WNHNN and SYGVQD (reference sequence). V lost 2 bases and J lost 9, with 11 bases in between.

The CDR3 coding sequence is TGTGCCAGCTCACTCGGGGGGGACACTGAAGCTTTCTTT. This translates into CASSLGGDTEAFF. The rearrangement uses TRBV18 and TRBJ1-1, with a tentative D call TRBD1 (5 bases). Germline V gives CDR1 KGHSH, CDR2 LQKENI. V lost 4 bases and J 3 bases, leaving 9 bases between the germline ends. The CDR3 is made up of 13 amino acids.

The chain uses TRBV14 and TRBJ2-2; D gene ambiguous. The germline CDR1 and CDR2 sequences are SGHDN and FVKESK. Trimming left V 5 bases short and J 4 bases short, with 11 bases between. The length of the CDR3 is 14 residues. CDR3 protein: CASSARTGTGELFF. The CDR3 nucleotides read TGTGCCAGCAGCGCCCGGACGGGCACCGGGGAGCTGTTTTTT.

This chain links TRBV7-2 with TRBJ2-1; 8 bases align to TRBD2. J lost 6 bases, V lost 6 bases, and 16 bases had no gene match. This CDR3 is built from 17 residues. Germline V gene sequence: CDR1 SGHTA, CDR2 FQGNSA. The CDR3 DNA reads TGTGCCAGCAGACGGGAAGATTTAGCGGGACTACGCAATGAGCAGTTCTTC. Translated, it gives CASRREDLAGLRNEQFF.

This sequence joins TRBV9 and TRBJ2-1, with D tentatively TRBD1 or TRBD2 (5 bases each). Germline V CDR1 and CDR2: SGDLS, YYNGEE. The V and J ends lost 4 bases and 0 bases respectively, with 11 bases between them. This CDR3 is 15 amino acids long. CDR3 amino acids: CASSREGSSYNEQFF. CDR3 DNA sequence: TGTGCCAGCAGCCGTGAGGGGAGCTCCTACAATGAGCAGTTCTTC.

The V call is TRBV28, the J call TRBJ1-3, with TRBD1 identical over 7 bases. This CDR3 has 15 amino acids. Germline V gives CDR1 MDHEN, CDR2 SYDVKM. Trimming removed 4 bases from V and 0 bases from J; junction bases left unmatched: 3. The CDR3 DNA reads TGTGCCAGCAGTTGGGACAGTCTCTCTGGAAACACCATATATTTT. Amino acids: CASSWDSLSGNTIYF.

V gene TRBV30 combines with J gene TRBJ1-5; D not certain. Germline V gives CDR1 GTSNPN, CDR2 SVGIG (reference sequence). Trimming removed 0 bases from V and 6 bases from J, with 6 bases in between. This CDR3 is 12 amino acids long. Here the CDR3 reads CAWSVRGQPQHF. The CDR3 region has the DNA TGTGCCTGGAGTGTACGGGGTCAGCCCCAGCATTTT. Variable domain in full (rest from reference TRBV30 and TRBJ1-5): SQTIHQWPATLVQPVGSPLSLECTVEGTSNPNLYWYRQAAGRGLQLLFYSVGIGQISSEVPQNLSASRPQDRQFILSSKKLLLSDSGFYLCAWSVRGQPQHFGDGTRLSIL.

The CDR3 DNA follows: TGTGCCTGGAGTGTACTCTCCTCTGTAGTCGGGACCTCCACTATCTCCTATAATTCACCCCTCCACTTT. This gives the protein CAWSVLSSVVGTSTISYNSPLHF. The genes are TRBV30 and TRBJ1-6; maybe TRBD1 (5 bases). CDR3 length: 23 residues. The germline V gene encodes CDR1 GTSNPN and CDR2 SVGIG (reference sequence). V was clipped by 0 bases and J by 0 bases, with 30 bases between them.

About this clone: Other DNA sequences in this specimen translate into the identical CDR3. The CDR3 reads CSATRDEQFF. In DNA form, the CDR3 reads TGCAGTGCTACTAGGGATGAGCAGTTCTTC. This rearrangement joins TRBV20-1 to TRBJ2-1; D remains unclear. This CDR3 has 10 residues. V was trimmed by 4 bases and J by 8 bases, leaving 6 bases between them. CDR1 is DFQATT, CDR2 SNEGSKA, per germline (reference sequence).

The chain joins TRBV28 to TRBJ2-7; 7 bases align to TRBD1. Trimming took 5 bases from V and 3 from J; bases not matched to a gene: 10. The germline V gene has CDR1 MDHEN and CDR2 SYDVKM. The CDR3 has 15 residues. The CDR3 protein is CASSPKTGYGYEQYF. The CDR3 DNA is TGTGCCAGCAGTCCCAAGACAGGGTACGGCTACGAGCAGTACTTC.

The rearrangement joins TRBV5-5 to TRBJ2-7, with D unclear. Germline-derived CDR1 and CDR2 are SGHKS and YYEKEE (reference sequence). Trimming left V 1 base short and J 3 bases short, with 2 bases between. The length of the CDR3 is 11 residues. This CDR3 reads CASSLIYEQYV. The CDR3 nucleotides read TGTGCCAGCAGCTTGATCTACGAGCAGTACGTC.